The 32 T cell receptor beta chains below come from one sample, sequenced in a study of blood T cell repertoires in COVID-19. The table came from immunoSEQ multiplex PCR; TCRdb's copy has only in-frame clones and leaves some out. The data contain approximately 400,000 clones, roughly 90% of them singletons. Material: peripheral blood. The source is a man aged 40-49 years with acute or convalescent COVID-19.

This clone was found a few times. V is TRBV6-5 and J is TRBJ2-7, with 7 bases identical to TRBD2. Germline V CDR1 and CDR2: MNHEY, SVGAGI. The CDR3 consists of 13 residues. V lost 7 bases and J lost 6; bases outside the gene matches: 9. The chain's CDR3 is CASTQPGGSEQYF. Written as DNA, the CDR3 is TGTGCCAGCACCCAACCCGGGGGGTCCGAGCAGTACTTC.

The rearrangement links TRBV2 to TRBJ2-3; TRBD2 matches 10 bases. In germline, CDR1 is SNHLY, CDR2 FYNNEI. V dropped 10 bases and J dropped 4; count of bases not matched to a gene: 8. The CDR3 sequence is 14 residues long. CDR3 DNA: TGTGCCAACTTAACTAGCGGGGTCGCAGATACGCAGTATTTT. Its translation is CANLTSGVADTQYF. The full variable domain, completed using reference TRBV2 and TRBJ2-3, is EPEVTQTPSHQVTQMGQEVILRCVPISNHLYFYWYRQILGQKVEFLVSFYNNEISEKSEIFDDQFSVERPDGSNFTLKIRSTKLEDSAMYFCANLTSGVADTQYFGPGTRLTVL.

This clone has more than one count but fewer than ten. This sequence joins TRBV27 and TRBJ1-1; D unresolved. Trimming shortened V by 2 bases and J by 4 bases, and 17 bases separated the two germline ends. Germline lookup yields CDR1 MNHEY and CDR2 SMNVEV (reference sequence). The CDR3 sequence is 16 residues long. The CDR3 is CASSLVAPLEGTEAFF. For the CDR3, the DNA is TGTGCCAGCAGTTTAGTGGCTCCTCTTGAGGGCACTGAAGCTTTCTTT.

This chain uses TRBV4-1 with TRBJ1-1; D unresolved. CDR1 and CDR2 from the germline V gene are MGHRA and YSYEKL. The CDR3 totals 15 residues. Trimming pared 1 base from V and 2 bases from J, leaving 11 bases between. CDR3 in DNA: TGCGCCAGCAGCCAAGGTGCGGTCAGAAACACTGAAGCTTTCTTT. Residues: CASSQGAVRNTEAFF.

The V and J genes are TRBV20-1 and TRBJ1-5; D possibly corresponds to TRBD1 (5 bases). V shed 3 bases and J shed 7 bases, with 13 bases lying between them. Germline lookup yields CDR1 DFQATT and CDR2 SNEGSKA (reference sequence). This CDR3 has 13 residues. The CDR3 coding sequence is TGCAGTGCTAGTAAGCAGGGAGGACAGCCCCAGCATTTT. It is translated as CSASKQGGQPQHF.

The DNA for the CDR3 is TGTGCCAGCAGCCGTAGCGGGGTAACACTAGCCAAAAACATTCAGTACTTC. Amino acids: CASSRSGVTLAKNIQYF. V is TRBV3-1 (or the pseudogene TRBV3-2) and J is TRBJ2-4, with TRBD2 matching 8 bases. V was clipped by 4 bases and J by 0 bases; unmatched bases: 8. From germline, CDR1 is LGHDT and CDR2 YNNKEL (reference sequence). The CDR3 sequence is 17 residues long.

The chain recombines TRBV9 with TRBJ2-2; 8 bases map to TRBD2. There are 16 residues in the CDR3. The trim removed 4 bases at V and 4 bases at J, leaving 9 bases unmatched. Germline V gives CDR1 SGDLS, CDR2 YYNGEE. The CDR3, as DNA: TGTGCCAGCAGCCCCCGGGCGGGAGGCGGCACCGGGGAGCTGTTTTTT. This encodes CASSPRAGGGTGELFF.

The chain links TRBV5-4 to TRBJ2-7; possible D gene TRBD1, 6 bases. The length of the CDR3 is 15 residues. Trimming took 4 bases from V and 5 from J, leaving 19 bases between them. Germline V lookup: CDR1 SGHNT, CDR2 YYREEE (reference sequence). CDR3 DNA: TGTGCCAGCAGCCGCACCCAGGGGCAAGGGGACGAGCAGTACTTC. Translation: CASSRTQGQGDEQYF.

CDR3 bases: TGTGCCAGTAGTTCTACAGGGGAAGGTGGCTACACCTTC. As protein: CASSSTGEGGYTF. The chain links TRBV19 to TRBJ1-2, with 7 bases matching TRBD1. Germline V gene lookup returns CDR1 LNHDA and CDR2 SQIVND (reference sequence). J lost 7 bases, V lost 5 bases, and 7 bases had no gene match. This CDR3 is built from 13 residues. The whole variable domain, filled in from reference TRBV19 and TRBJ1-2, reads DGGITQSPKYLFRKEGQNVTLSCEQNLNHDAMYWYRQDPGQGLRLIYYSQIVNDFQKGDIAEGYSVSREKKESFPLTVTSAQKNPTAFYLCASSSTGEGGYTFGSGTRLTVV.

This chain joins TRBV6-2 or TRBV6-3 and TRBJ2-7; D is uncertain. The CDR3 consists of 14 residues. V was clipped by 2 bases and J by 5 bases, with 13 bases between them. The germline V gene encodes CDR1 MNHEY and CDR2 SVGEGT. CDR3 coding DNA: TGTGCCAGCAGTTACGGGCGTCCTTCCGACGAGCAGTACTTC. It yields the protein CASSYGRPSDEQYF.

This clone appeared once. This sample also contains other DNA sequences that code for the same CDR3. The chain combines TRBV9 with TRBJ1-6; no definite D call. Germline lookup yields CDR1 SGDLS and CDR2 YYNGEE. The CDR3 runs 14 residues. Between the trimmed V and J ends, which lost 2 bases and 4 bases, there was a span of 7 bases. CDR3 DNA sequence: TGTGCCAGCAGCGTTGGAGGATATAATTCACCCCTCCACTTT. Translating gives CASSVGGYNSPLHF.

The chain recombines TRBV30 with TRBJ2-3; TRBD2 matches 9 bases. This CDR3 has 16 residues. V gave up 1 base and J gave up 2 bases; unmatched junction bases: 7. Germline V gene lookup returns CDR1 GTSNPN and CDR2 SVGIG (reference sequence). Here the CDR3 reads CAWSGLAGDITDTQYF. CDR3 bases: TGTGCCTGGAGTGGATTAGCGGGAGACATCACAGATACGCAGTATTTT. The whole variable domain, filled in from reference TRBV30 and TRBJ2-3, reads SQTIHQWPATLVQPVGSPLSLECTVEGTSNPNLYWYRQAAGRGLQLLFYSVGIGQISSEVPQNLSASRPQDRQFILSSKKLLLSDSGFYLCAWSGLAGDITDTQYFGPGTRLTVL.

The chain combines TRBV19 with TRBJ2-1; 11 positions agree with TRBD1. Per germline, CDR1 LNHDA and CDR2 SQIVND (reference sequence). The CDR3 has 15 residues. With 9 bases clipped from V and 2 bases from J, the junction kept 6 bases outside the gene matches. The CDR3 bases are TGTGCCAGCATCAGGACAGGGGGCGCCTACAATGAGCAGTTCTTC. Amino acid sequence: CASIRTGGAYNEQFF.

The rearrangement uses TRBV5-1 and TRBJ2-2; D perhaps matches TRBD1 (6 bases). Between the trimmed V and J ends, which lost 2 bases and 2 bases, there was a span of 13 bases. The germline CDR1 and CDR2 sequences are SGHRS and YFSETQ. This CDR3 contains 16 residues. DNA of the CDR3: TGCGCCAGCAGCTTCTTAGGGGGAATAAACACCGGGGAGCTGTTTTTT. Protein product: CASSFLGGINTGELFF.

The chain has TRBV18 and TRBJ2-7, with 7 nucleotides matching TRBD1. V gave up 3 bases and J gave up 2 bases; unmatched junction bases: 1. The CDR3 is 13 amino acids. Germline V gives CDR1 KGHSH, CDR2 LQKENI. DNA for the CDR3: TGTGCCAGCTCACCCGACAGGGCCTACGAGCAGTACTTC. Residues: CASSPDRAYEQYF. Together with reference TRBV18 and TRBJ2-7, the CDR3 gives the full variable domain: NAGVMQNPRHLVRRRGQEARLRCSPMKGHSHVYWYRQLPEEGLKFMVYLQKENIIDESGMPKERFSAEFPKEGPSILRIQQVVRGDSAAYFCASSPDRAYEQYFGPGTRLTVT.

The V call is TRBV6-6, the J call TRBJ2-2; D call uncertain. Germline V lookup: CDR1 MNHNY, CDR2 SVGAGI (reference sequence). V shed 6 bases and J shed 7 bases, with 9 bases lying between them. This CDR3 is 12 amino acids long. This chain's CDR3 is CASSSLGGELFF. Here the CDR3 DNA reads TGTGCCAGCAGCTCACTCGGCGGGGAGCTGTTTTTT.

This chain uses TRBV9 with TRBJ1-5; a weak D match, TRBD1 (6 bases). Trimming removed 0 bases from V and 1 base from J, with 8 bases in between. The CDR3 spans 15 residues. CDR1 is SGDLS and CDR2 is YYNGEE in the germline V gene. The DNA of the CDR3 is TGTGCCAGCAGCGTAGCAGGGGTGAGCAATCAGCCCCAGCATTTT. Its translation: CASSVAGVSNQPQHF.

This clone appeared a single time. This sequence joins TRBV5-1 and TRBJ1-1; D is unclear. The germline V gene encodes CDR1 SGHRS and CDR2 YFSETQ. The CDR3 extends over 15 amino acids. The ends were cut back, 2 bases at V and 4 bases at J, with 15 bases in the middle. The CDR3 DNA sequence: TGCGCCAGCAGCTTTCTGGTACCGGGAAGCACTGAAGCTTTCTTT. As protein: CASSFLVPGSTEAFF.

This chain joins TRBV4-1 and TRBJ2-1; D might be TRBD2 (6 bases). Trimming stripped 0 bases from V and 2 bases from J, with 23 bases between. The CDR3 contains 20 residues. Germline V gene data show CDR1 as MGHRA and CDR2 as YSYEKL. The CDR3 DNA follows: TGCGCCAGCAGCCAAGATGATGCGATGATCCGGGGGTCACCCTACAATGAGCAGTTCTTC. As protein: CASSQDDAMIRGSPYNEQFF.

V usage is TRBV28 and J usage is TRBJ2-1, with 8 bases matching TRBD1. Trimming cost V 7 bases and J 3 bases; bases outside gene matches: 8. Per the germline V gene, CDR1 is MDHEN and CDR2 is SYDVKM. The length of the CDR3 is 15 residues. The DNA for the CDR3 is TGTGCCAGCACCCTGGGGGACAGGCGCTACAATGAGCAGTTCTTC. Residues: CASTLGDRRYNEQFF.

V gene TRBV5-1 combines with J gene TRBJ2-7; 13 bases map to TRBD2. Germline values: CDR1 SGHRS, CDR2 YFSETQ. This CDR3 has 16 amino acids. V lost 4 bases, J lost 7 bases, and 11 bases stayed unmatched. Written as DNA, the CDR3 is TGCGCCAGCAGCCCCGCAGGGACTAGCGGGATCCGGGAGCAGTACTTC. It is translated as CASSPAGTSGIREQYF.

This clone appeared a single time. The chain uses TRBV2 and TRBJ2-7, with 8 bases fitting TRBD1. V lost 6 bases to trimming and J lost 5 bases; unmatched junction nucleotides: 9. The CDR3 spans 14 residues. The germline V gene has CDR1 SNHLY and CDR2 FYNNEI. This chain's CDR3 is CASSVTGVPHEQYF. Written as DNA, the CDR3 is TGTGCCAGCAGCGTGACAGGGGTCCCCCACGAGCAGTACTTC.

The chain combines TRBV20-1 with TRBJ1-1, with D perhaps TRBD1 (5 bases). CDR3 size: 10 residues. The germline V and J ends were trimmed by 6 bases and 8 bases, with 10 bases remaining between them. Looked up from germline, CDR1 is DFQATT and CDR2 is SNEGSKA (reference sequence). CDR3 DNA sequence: TGCAGTGCAAAAGGACACGAAGCTTTCTTT. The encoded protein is CSAKGHEAFF.

The CDR3 DNA follows: TGCGCCACCCGCGGGGATTATGGCTACACCTTC. Translated: CATRGDYGYTF. This chain uses TRBV5-1 with TRBJ1-2; D uncertain. V was cut by 9 bases and J by 5 bases, with 11 bases left in between. The CDR3 runs to 11 residues. CDR1 is SGHRS, CDR2 YFSETQ, per germline.

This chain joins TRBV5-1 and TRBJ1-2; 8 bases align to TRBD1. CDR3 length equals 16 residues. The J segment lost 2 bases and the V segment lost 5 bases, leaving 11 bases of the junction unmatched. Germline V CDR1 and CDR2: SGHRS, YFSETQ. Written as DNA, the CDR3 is TGCGCCAGCAGGACAGGGGCCCCCACTCAAAACTATGGCTACACCTTC. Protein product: CASRTGAPTQNYGYTF.

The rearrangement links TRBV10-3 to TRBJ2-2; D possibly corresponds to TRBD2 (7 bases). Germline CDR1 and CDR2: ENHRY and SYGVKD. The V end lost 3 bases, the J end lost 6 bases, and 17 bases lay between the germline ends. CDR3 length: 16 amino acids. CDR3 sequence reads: CAISDTIRGAAGELFF. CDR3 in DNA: TGTGCCATCAGTGATACTATCCGGGGGGCCGCCGGGGAGCTGTTTTTT.

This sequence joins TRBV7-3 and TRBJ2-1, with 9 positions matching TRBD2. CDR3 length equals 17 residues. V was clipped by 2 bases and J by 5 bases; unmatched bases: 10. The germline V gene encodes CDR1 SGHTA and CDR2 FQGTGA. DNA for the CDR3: TGTGCCAGCAGCTTATTCTCAGTAGCGGGAGACCACAATGAGCAGTTCTTC. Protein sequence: CASSLFSVAGDHNEQFF.

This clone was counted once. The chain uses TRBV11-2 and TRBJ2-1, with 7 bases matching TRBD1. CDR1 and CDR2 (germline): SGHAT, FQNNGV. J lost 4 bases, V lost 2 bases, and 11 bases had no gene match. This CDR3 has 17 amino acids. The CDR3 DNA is TGTGCCAGCAGCTTAAAACCGGGACAGCTCGGATACAATGAGCAGTTCTTC. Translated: CASSLKPGQLGYNEQFF.

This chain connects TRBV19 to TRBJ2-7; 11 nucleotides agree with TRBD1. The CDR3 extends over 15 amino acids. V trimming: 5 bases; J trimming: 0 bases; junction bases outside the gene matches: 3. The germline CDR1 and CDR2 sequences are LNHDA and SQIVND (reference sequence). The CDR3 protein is CASSAGTGGSYEQYF. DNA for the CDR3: TGTGCCAGTAGTGCCGGGACAGGGGGCTCCTACGAGCAGTACTTC.

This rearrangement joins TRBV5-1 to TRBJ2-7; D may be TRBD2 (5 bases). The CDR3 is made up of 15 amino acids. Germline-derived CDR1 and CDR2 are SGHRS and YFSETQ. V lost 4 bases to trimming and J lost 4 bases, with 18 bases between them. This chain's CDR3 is CASSPDGVSPYEQYF. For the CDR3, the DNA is TGCGCCAGCAGCCCGGACGGGGTGTCCCCTTACGAGCAGTACTTC.

The CDR3 loop reads CAWSALQGEVTEAFF. The CDR3, as DNA: TGTGCCTGGAGTGCCCTTCAGGGGGAGGTCACTGAAGCTTTCTTT. This rearrangement joins TRBV30 to TRBJ1-1; 7 bases are a match to TRBD1. Germline V gene data show CDR1 as GTSNPN and CDR2 as SVGIG (reference sequence). V lost 1 base, J lost 4 bases, and 9 bases stayed unmatched. CDR3 size: 15 residues.

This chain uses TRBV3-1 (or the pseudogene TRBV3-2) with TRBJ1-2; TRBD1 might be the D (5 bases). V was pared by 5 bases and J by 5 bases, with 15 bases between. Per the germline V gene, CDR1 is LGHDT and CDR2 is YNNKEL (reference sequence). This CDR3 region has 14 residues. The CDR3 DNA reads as TGTGCCAGCAGCATAAGACTGGGGGGTTATGGCTACACCTTC. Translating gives CASSIRLGGYGYTF.